The next 19 T cell receptor beta chains were all read from a single sample in a study of technical replicates of blood from a few donors. Method: immunoSEQ multiplex PCR; TCRdb's copy keeps in-frame clones and lacks some. The data contain tens of thousands of clones, 90% to 97% of them seen just once; the ten biggest clones take up around 0.2%. The sample consisted of T cells isolated from PBMCs. These receptor sequences come from a human donor in good health.

V gene TRBV6-5 combines with J gene TRBJ2-3, with 8 bases identical to TRBD2. In germline, CDR1 is MNHEY, CDR2 SVGAGI. The ends lost 4 bases at V and 5 bases at J; junction bases unmatched: 8. CDR3 size: 15 residues. CDR3 sequence: CASSLSTGGRDTQYF. The CDR3 coding sequence is TGTGCCAGCAGTTTGTCGACGGGAGGGAGAGATACGCAGTATTTT.

The V call is TRBV5-5, the J call TRBJ2-7, with D possibly being TRBD1 (6 bases). V gave up 1 base and J gave up 3 bases, with 20 bases separating them. The CDR3 runs 17 residues. Germline V gene data show CDR1 as SGHKS and CDR2 as YYEKEE (reference sequence). CDR3 nucleotides: TGTGCCAGCAGCTTGTTCCCGGGACAAGGTTTTATCTACGAGCAGTACTTC. Its protein product is CASSLFPGQGFIYEQYF.

The chain joins TRBV29-1 to TRBJ1-1, with D unresolved. Germline-derived CDR1 and CDR2 are SQVTM and ANQGSEA. The CDR3 sequence is 11 residues long. V lost 4 bases to trimming and J lost 6 bases, with 9 bases between them. This CDR3 is CSVGRWAEAFF. In nucleotides, the CDR3 is TGCAGCGTTGGGCGGTGGGCTGAAGCTTTCTTT.

The CDR3 loop reads CASSLGDRGKTQYF. In nucleotides, the CDR3 is TGTGCCAGCAGCCTCGGAGACAGGGGGAAGACCCAGTACTTC. The chain links TRBV9 to TRBJ2-5, with 9 bases identical to TRBD1. Germline V gene data show CDR1 as SGDLS and CDR2 as YYNGEE. This CDR3 has 14 residues. Trimming at V came to 4 bases and at J to 6 bases, leaving 7 bases not matched to a gene.

The count of this clone is one. The rearrangement uses TRBV27 and TRBJ1-5; D gene ambiguous. Per germline, CDR1 MNHEY and CDR2 SMNVEV (reference sequence). V was trimmed by 2 bases and J by 1 base, leaving 9 bases between them. The CDR3 covers 15 residues. CDR3 DNA: TGTGCCAGCAGTTTAGAGGGCCGGAGCAATCAGCCCCAGCATTTT. It yields the protein CASSLEGRSNQPQHF.

The chain has TRBV7-9 and TRBJ2-1; D is undetermined. The germline V and J ends were trimmed by 1 base and 0 bases, with 7 bases remaining between them. Germline assignment: CDR1 SEHNR and CDR2 FQNEAQ (reference sequence). This CDR3 has 15 residues. The CDR3: CASSLGLSSYNEQFF. The DNA of the CDR3 is TGTGCCAGCAGCTTAGGACTTAGCTCCTACAATGAGCAGTTCTTC.

The V gene is TRBV28, the J gene TRBJ1-3; D is unclear. The CDR3 loop spans 12 amino acids. Trimming took off 8 bases at V and 1 base at J, with 6 bases between the two ends. Germline-derived CDR1 and CDR2 are MDHEN and SYDVKM. This CDR3 reads CASRGSGNTIYF. The CDR3 nucleotides read TGTGCCAGCCGCGGGTCTGGAAACACCATATATTTT.

V usage is TRBV2 and J usage is TRBJ1-2; D is possibly TRBD1 (5 bases). Germline values: CDR1 SNHLY, CDR2 FYNNEI. The CDR3 is 12 amino acids. V was clipped by 8 bases and J by 5 bases, with 12 bases between them. In DNA form, the CDR3 reads TGTGCCAGCGGGGCCAATGGTTATGGCTACACCTTC. Translation gives CASGANGYGYTF.

This clone showed up just once. The rearrangement joins TRBV6-1 to TRBJ2-7; the D is unclear. This CDR3 has 14 amino acids. The V gene's germline CDR1 is MNHNS and CDR2 SASEGT. The V end lost 1 base, the J end lost 3 bases, and 10 bases lay between the germline ends. The DNA of the CDR3 is TGTGCCAGCAGTGAAGGTGGATACTACTACGAGCAGTACTTC. Amino acid sequence: CASSEGGYYYEQYF.

The chain recombines TRBV7-2 with TRBJ2-5; 7 bases align to TRBD1. Per the germline V gene, CDR1 is SGHTA and CDR2 is FQGNSA. CDR3 length: 14 amino acids. V was pared by 5 bases and J by 4 bases, with 7 bases of the junction left unmatched. CDR3 DNA: TGTGCCAGCAGCCGGGGACAGTCCTCAGAGACCCAGTACTTC. Its translation is CASSRGQSSETQYF.

The chain uses TRBV11-3 and TRBJ2-2, with 8 positions matching TRBD1. Trimming removed 8 bases from V and 6 bases from J; junction bases left unmatched: 26. Germline CDR1 and CDR2: SGHNT and YENEEA. There are 20 residues in the CDR3. Written as DNA, the CDR3 is TGTGCCAGCGCTCCCCACGACCCCGACCGAGACGAGACAGGGGCCGGGGAGCTGTTTTTT. It specifies CASAPHDPDRDETGAGELFF. Variable domain in full (rest from reference TRBV11-3 and TRBJ2-2): EAGVVQSPRYKIIEKKQPVAFWCNPISGHNTLYWYLQNLGQGPELLIRYENEEAVDDSQLPKDRFSAERLKGVDSTLKIQPAELGDSAVYLCASAPHDPDRDETGAGELFFGEGSRLTVL.

The chain carries TRBV7-6 and TRBJ2-3; a possible D gene is TRBD1 (5 bases). This CDR3 is built from 15 residues. V lost 1 base to trimming and J lost 2 bases, with 10 bases between them. Germline V lookup: CDR1 SGHVS, CDR2 FNYEAQ. Here the CDR3 reads CASSLVDRSTDTQYF. The CDR3 DNA sequence: TGTGCCAGCAGCTTAGTAGACAGATCCACAGATACGCAGTATTTT.

In its sample, this clone was seen once. CDR3 residues: CASSKLGGTSTDTQYF. The CDR3, as DNA: TGTGCCAGCAGCAAACTCGGGGGGACTAGCACAGATACGCAGTATTTT. J is TRBJ2-3 and V is TRBV7-3, with 7 bases identical to TRBD2. V gave up 5 bases and J gave up 0 bases; unmatched junction bases: 8. The CDR3 totals 16 residues. Germline CDR1 SGHTA, CDR2 FQGTGA.

The chain is built from TRBV5-1 and TRBJ1-5; no clear D. The V gene lost 4 bases and the J gene lost 2 bases, with 7 bases spanning the gap. CDR3 length equals 13 residues. Per germline, CDR1 SGHRS and CDR2 YFSETQ. The CDR3 nucleotides read TGCGCCAGCAGCCTCCTAGGCAATCAGCCCCAGCATTTT. Translation gives CASSLLGNQPQHF.

This clone was picked up one time. This chain links TRBV27 with TRBJ2-7, with D perhaps TRBD2 (5 bases). Trimming removed 3 bases from V and 4 bases from J, with 10 bases in between. The CDR3 runs 13 residues. Per germline, CDR1 MNHEY and CDR2 SMNVEV (reference sequence). The CDR3: CASSFVSGYEQYF. In DNA form, the CDR3 reads TGTGCCAGCAGTTTCGTTTCGGGATACGAGCAGTACTTC.

V and J are TRBV5-4 and TRBJ1-1; 8 positions agree with TRBD1. The V and J ends lost 4 bases and 1 base, in that order; junction bases with no gene match: 6. Germline V gene data show CDR1 as SGHNT and CDR2 as YYREEE (reference sequence). The length of the CDR3 is 15 residues. This CDR3 reads CASSPPGTGNTEAFF. The DNA of the CDR3 is TGTGCCAGCAGCCCCCCCGGGACAGGGAACACTGAAGCTTTCTTT.

The chain employs TRBV7-9 and TRBJ1-2; 10 nucleotides line up with TRBD1. V lost 1 base, J lost 5 bases, and 4 bases stayed unmatched. The CDR3 runs 15 residues. Germline CDR1 SEHNR, CDR2 FQNEAQ (reference sequence). The CDR3 spells CASSLGDRGLYGYTF. The CDR3 DNA sequence: TGTGCCAGCAGCTTAGGGGACAGGGGATTGTATGGCTACACCTTC. Full variable domain (missing parts from reference TRBV7-9 and TRBJ1-2): DTGVSQNPRHKITKRGQNVTFRCDPISEHNRLYWYRQTLGQGPEFLTYFQNEAQLEKSRLLSDRFSAERPKGSFSTLEIQRTEQGDSAMYLCASSLGDRGLYGYTFGSGTRLTVV.

The chain employs TRBV6-5 and TRBJ1-1; D unclear. The V and J ends lost 0 bases and 0 bases respectively, with 8 bases between them. Germline CDR1 is MNHEY and CDR2 is SVGAGI. This CDR3 has 15 amino acids. DNA for the CDR3: TGTGCCAGCAGTTACTCGAGGGTTGTGAACACTGAAGCTTTCTTT. Its translation: CASSYSRVVNTEAFF.

This chain joins TRBV6-5 and TRBJ1-2; D remains ambiguous. Germline CDR1 is MNHEY and CDR2 is SVGAGI. Trimming left V 0 bases short and J 4 bases short, with 9 bases between. The CDR3 covers 14 residues. Here the CDR3 reads CASSYSAAPYGYTF. CDR3 bases: TGTGCCAGCAGTTACTCGGCAGCGCCCTATGGCTACACCTTC.